The next 24 T cell receptor beta chains were all read from a single sample in a study of blood T cell repertoires in COVID-19. The repertoire was sequenced with immunoSEQ multiplex PCR; TCRdb's copy has only in-frame clones and lacks some. The repertoire holds approximately 87,000 clones, with approximately 78% as singletons. The sequencing sample was made of peripheral blood. The source is a woman of 80 years or more with acute or convalescent COVID-19.

The rearrangement uses TRBV10-2 and TRBJ1-2, with 7 positions matching TRBD1. CDR3 size: 13 residues. The V gene's germline CDR1 is WSHSY and CDR2 SAAADI. J was trimmed by 5 bases and V by 3 bases; bases with no gene match: 3. The CDR3 coding sequence is TGCGCCAGCAGTGAACAGGGGTCGTATGGCTACACCTTC. Encoded protein: CASSEQGSYGYTF.

A note on this clone: The junction differs from germline at one of its ends, possibly a read error. The chain recombines TRBV7-2 with TRBJ1-5; D not certain. The CDR3 sequence is 13 residues long. Germline loops: CDR1 SGHTA, CDR2 FQGNSA. The CDR3 DNA follows: TGTGTCAGCAGCACGAATTCCGGGAAGCCCCAGCATTTT. Its translation is CVSSTNSGKPQHF.

The genes are TRBV28 and TRBJ1-1, with 9 bases matching TRBD1. Germline-derived CDR1 and CDR2 are MDHEN and SYDVKM. J lost 1 base, V lost 6 bases, and 9 bases had no gene match. CDR3 size: 16 residues. DNA for the CDR3: TGTGCCAGCAGACCCCCCGCGGGACAGGGGAACACTGAAGCTTTCTTT. Its protein is CASRPPAGQGNTEAFF.

This sequence joins TRBV18 and TRBJ2-3; the match to TRBD1 covers 7 bases. Germline CDR1 and CDR2: KGHSH and LQKENI. With V trimmed by 5 bases and J by 0 bases, 5 bases remained unmatched. The CDR3 has 15 residues. The CDR3, as DNA: TGTGCCAGCTCAAGAGGACAGGTTAGCACAGATACGCAGTATTTT. Translation: CASSRGQVSTDTQYF.

The chain uses TRBV18 and TRBJ1-4; weak D call: TRBD1 (6 bases). The V end lost 2 bases, the J end lost 2 bases, and 6 bases lay between the germline ends. CDR1 KGHSH and CDR2 LQKENI come from the germline V gene. This CDR3 has 14 residues. CDR3 sequence reads: CASSPTGTNEKLFF. Here the CDR3 DNA reads TGTGCCAGCTCACCAACAGGGACTAATGAAAAACTGTTTTTT. The complete variable domain, with remaining parts taken from reference TRBV18 and TRBJ1-4, reads NAGVMQNPRHLVRRRGQEARLRCSPMKGHSHVYWYRQLPEEGLKFMVYLQKENIIDESGMPKERFSAEFPKEGPSILRIQQVVRGDSAAYFCASSPTGTNEKLFFGSGTQLSVL.

This clone was picked up one time. J is TRBJ2-4 and V is TRBV6-5, with D possibly TRBD1 on 5 matching bases. The CDR3 consists of 15 residues. V lost 2 bases to trimming and J lost 0 bases, with 8 bases between them. CDR1 and CDR2 from the germline V gene are MNHEY and SVGAGI. The chain's CDR3 is CASSYGQGAKNIQYF. CDR3 in DNA: TGTGCCAGCAGTTACGGTCAGGGAGCCAAAAACATTCAGTACTTC.

This rearrangement joins TRBV4-3 to TRBJ1-1, with D possibly TRBD1 on 6 matching bases. Germline CDR1 is LGHNA and CDR2 is YSLEER. V gave up 1 base and J gave up 4 bases, with 10 bases separating them. The CDR3 runs 14 residues. The CDR3 sequence is CASSQAGAATEAFF. The CDR3 region has the DNA TGCGCCAGCAGCCAAGCAGGGGCGGCCACTGAAGCTTTCTTT.

The rearrangement joins TRBV24-1 to TRBJ2-1; TRBD2 agrees at 13 bases. Unmatched junction bases numbered 13, after V lost 7 bases and J lost 8 bases. The CDR3 sequence is 17 residues long. Germline V gene lookup returns CDR1 KGHDR and CDR2 SFDVKD. The CDR3 DNA is TGTGCCACCAGCGAAAGCTGGACTAGCGGGGGAATCCATGAGCAGTTCTTC. It specifies CATSESWTSGGIHEQFF.

The chain couples TRBV19 to TRBJ2-7; 8 bases match TRBD1. The CDR3 has 17 residues. Losses at the gene ends were 6 bases for V and 0 bases for J; bases not matched to a gene: 13. Germline assignment: CDR1 LNHDA and CDR2 SQIVND (reference sequence). The CDR3 nucleotides are TGTGCCAGTAGCGACCCAAGAGGGGACAGGCTCTCCTACGAGCAGTACTTC. Residues: CASSDPRGDRLSYEQYF.

This clone appeared a single time. The V gene is TRBV7-6, the J gene TRBJ1-1; possibly TRBD1 for D (6 bases). The CDR3 is made up of 15 amino acids. V shed 5 bases and J shed 4 bases, with 17 bases lying between them. The germline V gene has CDR1 SGHVS and CDR2 FNYEAQ. In DNA form, the CDR3 reads TGTGCCAGCAGCGCCCCGACAGGTCCGGGCACTGAAGCTTTCTTT. Its protein product is CASSAPTGPGTEAFF.

The gene calls are TRBV30 and TRBJ2-7; possibly TRBD2 for D (5 bases). This CDR3 has 14 residues. The germline V and J ends were trimmed by 0 bases and 1 base, with 10 bases remaining between them. Germline CDR1 and CDR2: GTSNPN and SVGIG (reference sequence). The CDR3 nucleotides read TGTGCCTGGAGTGTACTAGGGAAGTCCTACGAGCAGTACTTC. Translated, it gives CAWSVLGKSYEQYF.

The chain recombines TRBV30 with TRBJ1-5; no reliable D call. The length of the CDR3 is 13 residues. The germline V gene encodes CDR1 GTSNPN and CDR2 SVGIG (reference sequence). The V and J ends lost 4 bases and 3 bases respectively, with 10 bases between them. The CDR3 sequence: CAWTSQDNQPQHF. In nucleotides, the CDR3 is TGTGCCTGGACCAGCCAGGACAATCAGCCCCAGCATTTT.

CDR3 sequence: CASSLGPGGGEQYF. The CDR3 DNA sequence: TGTGCCAGCAGCTTGGGACCCGGGGGGGGAGAGCAGTACTTC. V and J are TRBV11-2 and TRBJ2-7; 8 bases fit TRBD2. J was trimmed by 7 bases and V by 3 bases; bases with no gene match: 8. Germline V lookup: CDR1 SGHAT, CDR2 FQNNGV. This CDR3 region has 14 residues. The full variable domain, with the rest looked up from reference TRBV11-2 and TRBJ2-7, is EAGVAQSPRYKIIEKRQSVAFWCNPISGHATLYWYQQILGQGPKLLIQFQNNGVVDDSQLPKDRFSAERLKGVDSTLKIQPAKLEDSAVYLCASSLGPGGGEQYFGPGTRLTVT.

In its sample, this clone was seen a few times. The chain employs TRBV28 and TRBJ1-5, with 10 bases fitting TRBD1. This CDR3 has 15 amino acids. V lost 7 bases and J lost 2; bases outside the gene matches: 5. From germline, CDR1 is MDHEN and CDR2 SYDVKM. The CDR3 spells CASTKTGGGNQPQHF. The CDR3 bases are TGTGCCAGCACCAAGACAGGGGGCGGCAATCAGCCCCAGCATTTT. Full variable domain (rest looked up from reference TRBV28 and TRBJ1-5): DVKVTQSSRYLVKRTGEKVFLECVQDMDHENMFWYRQDPGLGLRLIYFSYDVKMKEKGDIPEGYSVSREKKERFSLILESASTNQTSMYLCASTKTGGGNQPQHFGDGTRLSIL.

The count of this clone is one. The chain combines TRBV7-2 with TRBJ2-3, with a tentative D call TRBD2 (6 bases). Between the trimmed V and J ends, which lost 2 bases and 0 bases, there was a span of 9 bases. The CDR3 is made up of 15 amino acids. Germline CDR1 SGHTA, CDR2 FQGNSA. The CDR3 coding sequence is TGTGCCAGCAGCTTAATACTAGCTAGCACAGATACGCAGTATTTT. Protein sequence: CASSLILASTDTQYF.

V and J are TRBV5-1 and TRBJ1-2, with 9 bases aligning to TRBD1. Germline V gene data show CDR1 as SGHRS and CDR2 as YFSETQ. The CDR3 is made up of 14 amino acids. With V trimmed by 3 bases and J by 9 bases, 9 bases remained unmatched. CDR3 sequence reads: CASSSQSGTGSYTF. In nucleotides, the CDR3 is TGCGCCAGCAGCTCACAGTCCGGGACAGGGAGCTACACCTTC.

The chain uses TRBV5-1 and TRBJ2-2; 8 nucleotides line up with TRBD2. Germline V gives CDR1 SGHRS, CDR2 YFSETQ. The CDR3 spans 15 residues. V dropped 0 bases and J dropped 4; count of bases not matched to a gene: 2. The CDR3 is CASSLDGGGTGELFF. CDR3 DNA sequence: TGCGCCAGCAGCTTGGACGGGGGGGGCACCGGGGAGCTGTTTTTT.

This chain joins TRBV10-1 and TRBJ2-7; 11 bases map to TRBD1. The V gene's germline CDR1 is WNHNN and CDR2 SYGVQD (reference sequence). The junction had 1 base not matched to a gene; V was cut back by 6 bases and J by 3 bases. There are 13 residues in the CDR3. CDR3 in amino acids: CASSGTGGYEQYF. The CDR3 DNA reads as TGCGCCAGCAGCGGGACAGGGGGCTACGAGCAGTACTTC.

This clone was found once. The J gene is TRBJ1-2, the V gene TRBV6-1; D gene ambiguous. Looked up from germline, CDR1 is MNHNS and CDR2 is SASEGT. V was trimmed by 3 bases and J by 1 base, leaving 6 bases between them. This CDR3 is built from 13 residues. In DNA form, the CDR3 reads TGTGCCAGCAGTGAGGCGGATAACTATGGCTACACCTTC. Protein sequence: CASSEADNYGYTF.

Here the CDR3 reads CASSAGTSGAIAKNIQYF. The CDR3, as DNA: TGTGCCAGCAGCGCGGGGACTAGCGGGGCAATAGCCAAAAACATTCAGTACTTC. The chain has TRBV9 and TRBJ2-4; 13 bases agree with TRBD2. Per the germline V gene, CDR1 is SGDLS and CDR2 is YYNGEE. The CDR3 has 18 residues. The junction had 6 bases not matched to a gene; V was cut back by 3 bases and J by 0 bases.

The chain uses TRBV7-6 and TRBJ2-1, with 7 nucleotides matching TRBD2. This CDR3 has 15 amino acids. Germline values: CDR1 SGHVS, CDR2 FNYEAQ. V shed 6 bases and J 2 bases; nucleotides not matched to a gene: 7. CDR3: CASRPGGGTYNEQFF. The CDR3 DNA reads as TGTGCCAGCAGGCCTGGGGGGGGGACCTACAATGAGCAGTTCTTC.

This chain links TRBV19 with TRBJ2-4, with a weak D call TRBD2 (6 bases). Trimming took 5 bases from V and 1 from J, leaving 18 bases between them. Per germline, CDR1 LNHDA and CDR2 SQIVND (reference sequence). The CDR3 covers 17 residues. The CDR3 loop is CASSPLSTGGAKNIQYF. The DNA of the CDR3 is TGTGCCAGTAGTCCTCTGTCGACTGGAGGGGCCAAAAACATTCAGTACTTC.

The chain couples TRBV5-1 to TRBJ1-5, with D possibly matching TRBD1 (6 bases). V shed 4 bases and J shed 4 bases, with 12 bases lying between them. CDR1 and CDR2 from the germline V gene are SGHRS and YFSETQ. CDR3 size: 14 residues. Here the CDR3 DNA reads TGCGCCAGCAGCCAGGACAGCCAAAATCAGCCCCAGCATTTT. It yields the protein CASSQDSQNQPQHF.

The chain carries TRBV7-2 and TRBJ1-3; no clear D gene. Germline CDR1 is SGHTA and CDR2 is FQGNSA. V was shortened by 1 base and J by 0 bases, with 10 bases between the two germline ends. This CDR3 has 16 residues. Here the CDR3 DNA reads TGTGCCAGCAGCTTAGGGGCCGCCACCTCTGGAAACACCATATATTTT. Translation: CASSLGAATSGNTIYF.